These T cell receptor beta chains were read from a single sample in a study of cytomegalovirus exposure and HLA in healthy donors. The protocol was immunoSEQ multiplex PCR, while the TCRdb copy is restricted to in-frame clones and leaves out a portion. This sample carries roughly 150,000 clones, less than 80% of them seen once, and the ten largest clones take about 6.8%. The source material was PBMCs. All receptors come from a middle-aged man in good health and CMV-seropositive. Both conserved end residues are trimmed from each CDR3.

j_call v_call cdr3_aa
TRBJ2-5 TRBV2 ASSEASPLQSQY
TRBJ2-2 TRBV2 ASTRPGGSRELF
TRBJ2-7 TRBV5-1 ASSLQGYEQY
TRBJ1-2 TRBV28 ASSWFRGTHGYT
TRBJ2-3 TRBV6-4 ASSLDRGTTDTQY
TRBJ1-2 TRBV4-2 ASSQDFDGRDYGYT
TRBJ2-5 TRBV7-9 ASSLTGHQETQY
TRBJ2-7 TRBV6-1 ASSGSAGASYEQY
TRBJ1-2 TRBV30 AWSVPEINGYT
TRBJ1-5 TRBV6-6 ASSHGQGSQPQH
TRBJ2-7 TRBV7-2 ASSLDGSAYEQY
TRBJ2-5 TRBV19 ASSGTDQETQY
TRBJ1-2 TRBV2 ASSGEGGIDYT
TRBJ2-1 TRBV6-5 ASNRGLSYNEQF
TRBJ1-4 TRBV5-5 ASSRQGEGEKLF
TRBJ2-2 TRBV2 ASGSGTWSTGELF
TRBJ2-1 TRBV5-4 ASSFFAGGYNEQF
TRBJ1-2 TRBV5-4 VSSERLGTAGGYT
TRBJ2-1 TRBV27 ASSLRDLESYNEQF
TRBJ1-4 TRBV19 ASSRDRGRVTTNEKLF
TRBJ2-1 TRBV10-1 ASSGGTSGYDGEQF
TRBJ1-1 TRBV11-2 ASSSQGPNTEAF
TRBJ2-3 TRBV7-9 ASSSGLAADTQY
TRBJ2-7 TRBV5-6 ASSSASGRAYEQY
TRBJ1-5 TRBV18 ASSIGGSGQPQH
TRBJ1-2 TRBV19 ASRNRGRNFGYT
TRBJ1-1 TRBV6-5 ASSSRGGGTEAF
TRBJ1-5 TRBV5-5 ASSLAGNQPQH
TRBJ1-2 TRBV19 ASSIRTGRMGYGYT
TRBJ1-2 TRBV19 ASGGQPYGYT
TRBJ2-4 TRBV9 ASSLGGAKNIQY
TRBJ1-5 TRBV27 ASSLSGDSNQPQH
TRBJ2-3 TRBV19 ASSITPTRADTQY
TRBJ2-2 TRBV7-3 ASSSQTSGANTGELF
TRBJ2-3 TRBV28 ASSLGTSGRRNTDTQY
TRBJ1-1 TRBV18 ASSTTPMNTEAF
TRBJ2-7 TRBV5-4 ASSPTTDRGYEQY
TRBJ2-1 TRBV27 ASIRGGGYNEQF
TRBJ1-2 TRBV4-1 ASSQTGGGNYGYT
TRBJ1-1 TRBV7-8 ASSLLQGMANTEAF
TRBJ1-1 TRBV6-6 ASSSPDRNTEAF
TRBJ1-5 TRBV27 ASSLTGGNQPQH
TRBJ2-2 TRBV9 ASSVVTGELF
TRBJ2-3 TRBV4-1 ASSQDWGEASTDTQY
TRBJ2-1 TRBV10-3 AISELDRGVSEQF
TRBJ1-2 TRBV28 ASSLGGSNYGYT
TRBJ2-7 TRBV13 ASSLRTSGRGRRHEQY
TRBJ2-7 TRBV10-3 AVRLDQNHEQY
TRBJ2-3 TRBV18 ASSPTREGSDTQY
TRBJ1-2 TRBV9 ASSVLGSGYT
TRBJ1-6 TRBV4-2 ASSQGQGEGNSPLH
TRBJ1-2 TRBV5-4 ASSFRGQRGSSLYGYT
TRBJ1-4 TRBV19 ASSTLRDRGEKLF
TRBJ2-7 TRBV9 ASSVEETTVYEQY